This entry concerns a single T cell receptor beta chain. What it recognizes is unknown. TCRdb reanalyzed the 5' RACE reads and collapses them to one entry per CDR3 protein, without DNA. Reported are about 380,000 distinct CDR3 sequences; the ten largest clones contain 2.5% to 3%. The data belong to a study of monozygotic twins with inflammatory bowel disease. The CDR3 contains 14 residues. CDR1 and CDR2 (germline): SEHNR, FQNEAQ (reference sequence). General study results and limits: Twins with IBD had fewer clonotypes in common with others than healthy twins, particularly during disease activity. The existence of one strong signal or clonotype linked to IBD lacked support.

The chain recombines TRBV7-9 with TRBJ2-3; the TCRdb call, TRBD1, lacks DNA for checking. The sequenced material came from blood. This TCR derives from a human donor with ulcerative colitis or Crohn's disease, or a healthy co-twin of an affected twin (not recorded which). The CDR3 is CASSRQDSTDTQYF.